These T cell receptor beta chains were read from a single sample in a study of cytomegalovirus exposure and HLA in healthy donors. Repertoires were generated with immunoSEQ multiplex PCR, while TCRdb's copy carries only in-frame clones and drops some. Seen here are under 200,000 clones, roughly 70% observed once, and the top ten hold 5.4%. Source material: PBMCs. The receptors were sampled from a woman between 18 and 30 years old in good health and CMV-seropositive. CDR3s include the opening cysteine and the closing phenylalanine or tryptophan. D genes are given only for firm matches.

TRBJ2-1,TRBV4-3,NA,CASSQEWRQYNEQFF
TRBJ2-7,TRBV7-8,TRBD1,CASSLTPGQQFYEQYF
TRBJ1-1,TRBV7-2,NA,CASSQEGGTEAFF
TRBJ1-2,TRBV7-2,NA,CASSLVGEGRHYGYTF
TRBJ1-2,TRBV4-3,NA,CASSQDLGGDSLYGYTF
TRBJ2-1,TRBV29-1,NA,CSVEDRIHEQFF
TRBJ2-5,TRBV10-3,NA,CAISESAQNKETQYF
TRBJ2-3,TRBV5-1,TRBD2,CASSYRTSGTDTQYF
TRBJ2-5,TRBV7-2,TRBD2,CASSFSGGEETQYF
TRBJ2-7,TRBV29-1,NA,CSAGESSYEQYF
TRBJ1-2,TRBV27,TRBD1,CASSSFTRTGEKGYTF
TRBJ1-3,TRBV13,NA,CASSLAPGQTSGNTIYF
TRBJ2-7,TRBV11-2,NA,CASSPEEGPPVEQYF
TRBJ2-5,TRBV5-6,NA,CASSRGNFGETQYF
TRBJ2-5,TRBV4-3,TRBD1,CASSQGTGGRETQYF
TRBJ1-1,TRBV7-9,NA,CASSLPSGRGAFF
TRBJ2-2,TRBV7-2,NA,CASRMIQGRHTGELFF
TRBJ2-5,TRBV30,TRBD2,CAWSRGLGQETQYF
TRBJ2-3,TRBV4-2,TRBD2,CASSQEWRTSGGSRTDTQYF
TRBJ1-1,TRBV5-1,NA,CASSPSNRANTEAFF
TRBJ1-5,TRBV9,NA,CASSAGNQPQHF
TRBJ2-7,TRBV7-2,NA,CASSFGANEQYF
TRBJ1-1,TRBV5-1,NA,CASSRSPGHYGTEAFF
TRBJ2-1,TRBV7-2,TRBD1,CASSFSGRQGEKFF
TRBJ2-1,TRBV4-3,TRBD2,CASSQVLAGTHNEQFF
TRBJ1-1,TRBV5-4,TRBD1,CASSSQGGTEAFF
TRBJ2-1,TRBV29-1,TRBD2,CSVEAGGSVGEQFF
TRBJ1-4,TRBV18,NA,CASSPPSGTDEKLFF
TRBJ1-4,TRBV10-3,TRBD1,CAISEGQGGEKLFF
TRBJ2-1,TRBV28,NA,CASRIRGDSAYNEQFF
TRBJ1-1,TRBV5-8,NA,CASSFGNLYTEAFF
TRBJ2-3,TRBV7-2,NA,CASSSPSGGTDTQYF
TRBJ2-7,TRBV6-6,TRBD2,CASSYSTSGGRQYF
TRBJ2-1,TRBV7-8,NA,CASSLGRSSSYNEQFF
TRBJ1-2,TRBV19,NA,CASSRAATNYGYTF
TRBJ2-1,TRBV29-1,TRBD2,CSVARGGVENEQFF
TRBJ2-3,TRBV15,TRBD2,CATSRKNQRGGFTDTQYF
TRBJ1-2,TRBV19,NA,CASSIADSNYGYTF
TRBJ2-3,TRBV9,TRBD2,CASSDPLAGGLSDTQYF
TRBJ2-5,TRBV6-1,TRBD2,CASSEGSGTSWETQYF
TRBJ2-3,TRBV10-3,NA,CAISESVGALTSTDTQYF
TRBJ2-7,TRBV7-6,TRBD1,CASSSGSRTGDYEQYF